One sample yielded the 9 T cell receptor beta chains listed below, sequenced in a study of T cells in Graves' hyperthyroidism and ophthalmopathy. Amplification targeted TCR beta CDR3 regions from RNA transcripts. HTBI primers drove first-round RT-PCR of the TCR CDR3. TCRdb reprocessed the multiplex PCR reads with MiXCR, giving one entry per CDR3 protein. The table lists some 580,000 distinct CDR3 sequences, more than 15% of them singletons. Source material: blood. These receptors were collected from a woman aged 40 to 55 with Graves' ophthalmopathy.

V usage is TRBV4-2 and J usage is TRBJ2-5, with D perhaps TRBD1 (7 bases). The germline V and J ends were trimmed by 5 bases and 2 bases, with 15 bases remaining between them. The CDR3 totals 15 residues. Germline CDR1 is LGHNA and CDR2 is YNFKEQ. The CDR3 sequence is CASSDRGTEQETQYF. CDR3 DNA sequence: TGTGCCAGCAGCGATCGGGGGACAGAACAAGAGACCCAGTACTTC.

Many counts were recorded for this clonotype. The V and J genes are TRBV30 and TRBJ1-2; D might be TRBD1 (5 bases). Trimming took off 0 bases at V and 4 bases at J, with 6 bases between the two ends. Germline V gene lookup returns CDR1 GTSNPN and CDR2 SVGIG (reference sequence). CDR3 length: 12 amino acids. The CDR3 coding sequence is TGTGCCTGGAGTGTAGGGGCCTATGGCTACACCTTC. This encodes CAWSVGAYGYTF.

The chain employs TRBV7-3 and TRBJ1-1; D might be TRBD1 (6 bases). CDR3 size: 17 residues. The V end lost 0 bases, the J end lost 3 bases, and 17 bases lay between the germline ends. Germline CDR1 and CDR2: SGHTA and FQGTGA. The CDR3 here is CASSLTGAGGADTEAFF. In nucleotides, the CDR3 is TGTGCCAGCAGCTTAACGGGGGCTGGAGGGGCGGACACTGAAGCTTTCTTT.

This clonotype was picked up a small number of times. The chain uses TRBV19 and TRBJ2-7; TRBD1 aligns across 8 bases. Losses at the gene ends were 6 bases for V and 5 bases for J; bases not matched to a gene: 12. The V gene's germline CDR1 is LNHDA and CDR2 SQIVND (reference sequence). This CDR3 region has 15 residues. DNA for the CDR3: TGTGCCAGTAGCAAAAGGACAGGGCTTTCCGACGAGCAGTACTTC. Translating gives CASSKRTGLSDEQYF.

This chain links TRBV7-2 with TRBJ2-2, with 12 bases lining up with TRBD2. V shed 5 bases, J shed 1 base, and the junction held 8 bases outside the gene matches. Germline CDR1 and CDR2: SGHTA and FQGNSA. This CDR3 has 18 amino acids. The chain's CDR3 is CASSQRTSGAVNTGELFF. The CDR3 DNA is TGTGCCAGCAGCCAAAGGACTAGCGGGGCCGTGAACACCGGGGAGCTGTTTTTT.

The rearrangement joins TRBV28 to TRBJ1-4; 8 nucleotides line up with TRBD1. V gave up 3 bases and J gave up 6 bases; unmatched junction bases: 3. Germline loops: CDR1 MDHEN, CDR2 SYDVKM. CDR3 length: 14 residues. Here the CDR3 reads CASSLTGDDEKLFF. In DNA form, the CDR3 reads TGTGCCAGCAGTTTGACAGGGGACGATGAAAAACTGTTTTTT.

J is TRBJ2-2 and V is TRBV6-5, with TRBD1 matching 7 bases. This CDR3 has 14 amino acids. The germline V gene encodes CDR1 MNHEY and CDR2 SVGAGI. The junction had 0 bases not matched to a gene; V was cut back by 0 bases and J by 5 bases. The CDR3 protein is CASSYSGQTGELFF. The CDR3 DNA reads TGTGCCAGCAGTTACTCGGGACAGACCGGGGAGCTGTTTTTT.

The rearrangement uses TRBV29-1 and TRBJ2-2, with D perhaps matching TRBD1 (6 bases). The CDR3 totals 14 residues. Trimming took 6 bases from V and 0 from J, leaving 11 bases between them. Per germline, CDR1 SQVTM and CDR2 ANQGSEA. CDR3 sequence: CSVWTEANTGELFF. CDR3 nucleotides: TGCAGCGTCTGGACAGAAGCGAACACCGGGGAGCTGTTTTTT.

This clonotype showed up many times. V is TRBV7-8 and J is TRBJ2-1; D is perhaps TRBD2 (6 bases). The CDR3 extends over 15 amino acids. The germline gives CDR1 SGHVS, CDR2 FQNEAQ. Trimming stripped 0 bases from V and 10 bases from J, with 16 bases between. The CDR3 loop reads CASSLALGSKREQFF. The CDR3 DNA reads as TGTGCCAGCAGCTTAGCGCTCGGGAGCAAGAGGGAGCAGTTCTTC.